This T cell receptor beta chain was obtained from a study of shared clonotypes between healthy human individuals. CDR1 and CDR2 (germline): SGHTA, FQGNSA. The CDR3 loop spans 15 amino acids. The V segment lost 5 bases and the J segment 2 bases; nucleotides outside the gene matches: 7. Unsorted PBMC DNA sequencing spanned ten immunoSEQ deep assay plates. The method was immunoSEQ multiplex PCR; TCRdb's version includes in-frame clones alone and lacks a portion of them. Counted here are around 500,000 clones, about 82% occurring once; the ten biggest clones make up 10% to 15%. The sequence derives from a woman between 35 and 50 years old in good health. Some clones in this sample may be carry-over from other donors' samples. The chain couples TRBV7-2 to TRBJ2-3; 7 positions agree with TRBD2. The material sequenced was PBMCs. The CDR3 coding sequence is TGTGCCAGCAGCCCTACAGCGGGAATCACAGATACGCAGTATTTT. It translates to CASSPTAGITDTQYF.